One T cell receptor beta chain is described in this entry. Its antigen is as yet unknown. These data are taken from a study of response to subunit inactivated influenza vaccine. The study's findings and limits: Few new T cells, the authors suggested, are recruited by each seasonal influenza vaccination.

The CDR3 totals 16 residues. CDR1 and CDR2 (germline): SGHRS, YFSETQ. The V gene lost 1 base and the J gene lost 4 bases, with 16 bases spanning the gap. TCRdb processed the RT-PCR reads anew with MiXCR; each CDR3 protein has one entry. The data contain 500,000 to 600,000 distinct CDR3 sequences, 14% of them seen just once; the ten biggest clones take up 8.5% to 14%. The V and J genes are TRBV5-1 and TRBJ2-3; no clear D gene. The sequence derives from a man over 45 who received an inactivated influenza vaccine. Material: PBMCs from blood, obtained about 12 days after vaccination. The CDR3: CASSLLRGRSADTQYF. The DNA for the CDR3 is TGCGCCAGCAGCTTGCTTCGCGGCCGCAGCGCAGATACGCAGTATTTT.